The TCR beta chain described here comes from a study of cytomegalovirus exposure and HLA in healthy donors. Findings and limits, study-wide: The tendency of first-cohort TCR clusters to co-occur in the 120 or so validation repertoires emerged from a later analysis. Specific recognition of CMV antigens was confirmed in vitro for a few chains (all CMV-associated).

This clone showed up just once. As yet, its antigen is unknown. The donors were part of the 120-subject validation cohort, which stood apart from the roughly 700-subject first cohort. Germline CDR1 reads MNHEY; CDR2 reads SVGAGI. The V and J ends lost 5 bases and 1 base respectively, with 11 bases between them. This CDR3 region has 14 residues. The table came from immunoSEQ multiplex PCR; TCRdb's copy has only in-frame clones and leaves some out. This sample has more than 120,000 clones, with more than 85% found just once. The sample consisted of PBMCs. The clonotype comes from a man younger than 35 in good health and CMV-seropositive. The genes are TRBV6-5 and TRBJ1-1, with TRBD1 as a possible D gene (5 bases). CDR3 sequence: CASSVGHENTEAFF. CDR3 coding DNA: TGTGCCAGCAGTGTAGGACATGAGAACACTGAAGCTTTCTTT.